These 15 T cell receptor beta chains share one sample of origin, sequenced in a study of cytomegalovirus exposure and HLA in healthy donors. 13 Jbeta primers and 60 Vbeta primers were used for the PCR. Assay: immunoSEQ multiplex PCR; the TCRdb copy retains only in-frame clones and omits some. The sample carries under 150,000 clones, 60% to 85% recorded once. Sequencing was performed on PBMCs. The receptor set was obtained from a male donor in good health and CMV-seronegative.

Note on this clone: Other DNA sequences in this sample translate to the same CDR3. The chain uses TRBV30 and TRBJ2-5; D may be TRBD2 (6 bases). The length of the CDR3 is 15 residues. Trimming shortened V by 0 bases and J by 2 bases, and 13 bases separated the two germline ends. From germline, CDR1 is GTSNPN and CDR2 SVGIG (reference sequence). CDR3 amino acids: CAWSVGGGSQETQYF. The CDR3 DNA is TGTGCCTGGAGTGTTGGTGGGGGGTCTCAAGAGACCCAGTACTTC.

The CDR3 protein is CAISLDRGQETQYF. CDR3 nucleotide sequence: TGTGCCATCAGCCTGGACAGGGGGCAAGAGACCCAGTACTTC. The rearrangement uses TRBV10-3 and TRBJ2-5; 10 positions match TRBD1. This CDR3 comprises 14 residues. Losses at the gene ends were 6 bases for V and 2 bases for J; bases not matched to a gene: 3. CDR1 and CDR2 (germline): ENHRY, SYGVKD.

The chain recombines TRBV19 with TRBJ2-5, with TRBD1 matching 10 bases. Germline CDR1 and CDR2: LNHDA and SQIVND (reference sequence). This CDR3 region has 15 residues. With V trimmed by 5 bases and J by 2 bases, 5 bases remained unmatched. The CDR3 coding sequence is TGTGCCAGTAGTCCAGGACAGGGGGGACAAGAGACCCAGTACTTC. Residues: CASSPGQGGQETQYF.

Notes on this clone: Distinct nucleotide sequences in the sample also encode this CDR3. The rearrangement uses TRBV2 and TRBJ1-1; no reliable D call. Germline CDR1 reads SNHLY; CDR2 reads FYNNEI. V was trimmed by 2 bases and J by 1 base, leaving 8 bases between them. CDR3 length equals 14 residues. CDR3 region: CASSELGRNTEAFF. For the CDR3, the DNA is TGTGCCAGCAGTGAACTTGGCAGGAACACTGAAGCTTTCTTT.

The rearrangement links TRBV12-5 to TRBJ1-1; 8 bases align to TRBD1. Per germline, CDR1 LGHNT and CDR2 FRNRAP. With V trimmed by 3 bases and J by 3 bases, 21 bases remained unmatched. The CDR3 is 20 amino acids. The CDR3 DNA reads as TGTGCTAGTGGTTTAATTCTGGGGACAGGTCGCTTAAGCCCCCACACTGAAGCTTTCTTT. Translated: CASGLILGTGRLSPHTEAFF.

This clone was recorded only once. The V call is TRBV7-8, the J call TRBJ1-1; the D is unclear. V was clipped by 2 bases and J by 6 bases, with 7 bases between them. The CDR3 consists of 12 residues. Germline V CDR1 and CDR2: SGHVS, FQNEAQ. The CDR3 nucleotides read TGTGCCAGCAGCTTATATGCGGCTGAAGCTTTCTTT. It is translated as CASSLYAAEAFF.

This chain joins TRBV5-1 and TRBJ2-2, with a tentative D call TRBD1 (6 bases). CDR1 and CDR2 from the germline V gene are SGHRS and YFSETQ. V lost 4 bases and J lost 6, with 19 bases in between. This CDR3 contains 16 residues. The CDR3 here is CASSKLDSEVAGELFF. The CDR3 DNA follows: TGCGCCAGCAGCAAACTGGACAGCGAGGTAGCCGGGGAGCTGTTTTTT.

V and J are TRBV5-1 and TRBJ2-1; 11 positions match TRBD2. CDR3 length: 15 residues. Looked up from germline, CDR1 is SGHRS and CDR2 is YFSETQ. With 3 bases clipped from V and 8 bases from J, the junction kept 7 bases outside the gene matches. DNA for the CDR3: TGCGCCAGCAGCTCCATAATAGCGGGAGGGCATGAGCAGTTCTTC. Translation: CASSSIIAGGHEQFF. The whole variable domain, remainder taken from reference TRBV5-1 and TRBJ2-1, is KAGVTQTPRYLIKTRGQQVTLSCSPISGHRSVSWYQQTPGQGLQFLFEYFSETQRNKGNFPGRFSGRQFSNSRSEMNVSTLELGDSALYLCASSSIIAGGHEQFFGPGTRLTVL.

This chain joins TRBV5-4 and TRBJ1-2, with 7 bases fitting TRBD1. This CDR3 is built from 17 residues. CDR1 and CDR2 (germline): SGHNT, YYREEE (reference sequence). The V and J ends lost 4 bases and 4 bases, in that order; junction bases with no gene match: 16. The CDR3: CASSGPGTASAIYGYTF. Here the CDR3 DNA reads TGTGCCAGCAGCGGTCCCGGGACAGCCTCAGCGATCTATGGCTACACCTTC.

In its sample, this clone was seen a few times. The J gene is TRBJ2-5, the V gene TRBV5-1; 12 bases fit TRBD1. The junction had 7 bases not matched to a gene; V was cut back by 0 bases and J by 4 bases. The length of the CDR3 is 17 residues. Per germline, CDR1 SGHRS and CDR2 YFSETQ. The CDR3 reads CASSLVRDRGPVETQYF. CDR3 coding DNA: TGCGCCAGCAGCTTGGTCCGGGACAGGGGGCCTGTAGAGACCCAGTACTTC.

The chain uses TRBV6-1 and TRBJ2-5; 10 positions match TRBD2. Germline V gene lookup returns CDR1 MNHNS and CDR2 SASEGT. The CDR3 sequence is 14 residues long. V lost 5 bases, J lost 7 bases, and 7 bases stayed unmatched. The CDR3 region is CASSIGQREGTQYF. CDR3 nucleotides: TGTGCCAGCAGTATAGGCCAGCGGGAGGGGACCCAGTACTTC.

The chain is built from TRBV19 and TRBJ1-2, with D perhaps matching TRBD1 (5 bases). CDR3 length equals 13 residues. Germline CDR1 reads LNHDA; CDR2 reads SQIVND (reference sequence). The V and J ends lost 1 base and 8 bases respectively, with 11 bases between them. CDR3 nucleotides: TGTGCCAGTAGTATAGTTGTGGGGCACGGCTACACCTTC. Translation gives CASSIVVGHGYTF.

J is TRBJ1-2 and V is TRBV7-9; maybe TRBD1 (6 bases). V was cut by 5 bases and J by 8 bases, with 21 bases left in between. CDR1 SEHNR and CDR2 FQNEAQ come from the germline V gene (reference sequence). The CDR3 is 15 amino acids. In DNA form, the CDR3 reads TGTGCCAGCAGCCAAAGGGGGAACCCCAGGTGGGGCTACACCTTC. Its translation: CASSQRGNPRWGYTF.

The rearrangement links TRBV4-2 to TRBJ2-3; 15 bases map to TRBD2. The CDR3 totals 19 residues. V was pared by 2 bases and J by 5 bases, with 11 bases of the junction left unmatched. Germline V gives CDR1 LGHNA, CDR2 YNFKEQ. The CDR3 DNA reads as TGTGCCAGCAGCCAACAAATTCCCGGACTAGCGGGGGGGCTAGATACGCAGTATTTT. Amino acid sequence: CASSQQIPGLAGGLDTQYF.

Worth noting for this clone: At one boundary the junction diverges from the germline segment, which might be a read error. The chain recombines TRBV6-1 with TRBJ2-5; D may be TRBD1 (6 bases). The CDR3 consists of 14 residues. CDR1 and CDR2 (germline): MNHNS, SASEGT. The CDR3: CVSSAWGRQETQYF. CDR3 nucleotide sequence: TGTGTCAGCAGCGCATGGGGGCGGCAAGAGACCCAGTACTTC.